Listed below are T cell receptor beta chains from one sample, sequenced in a study of cytomegalovirus exposure and HLA in healthy donors. Using immunoSEQ multiplex PCR, the repertoire was profiled, and TCRdb retains in-frame clones only, with some absent. This sample has fewer than 150,000 clones, with around 77% found just once. The source material was PBMCs. These receptors were obtained from a man aged 45-65 years in good health and CMV-seronegative. Each CDR3 is given with its conserved first and last residue. Fields, in order: clone size, V gene, D gene, J gene, CDR3 DNA, CDR3 protein. D genes are given only for firm matches. Rows may omit the clone size; those that give it use once, few, many or a size class.

clone size: NA; V gene: TRBV5-1; D gene: TRBD1; J gene: TRBJ2-2; CDR3 DNA: TGCGCCAGCAGCTTGACCGGGACAGGGGGATCGGGCACCGGGGAGCTGTTTTTT; CDR3 protein: CASSLTGTGGSGTGELFF
clone size: once; V gene: TRBV6-6; D gene: TRBD1; J gene: TRBJ1-5; CDR3 DNA: TGTGCCAGCAGTACCCTTGGGACAGCTGATTTT; CDR3 protein: CASSTLGTADF
clone size: NA; V gene: TRBV29-1; D gene: NA; J gene: TRBJ2-2; CDR3 DNA: TGCAGCGTTGCGATCGCAGGCGATAACACCGGGGAGCTGTTTTTT; CDR3 protein: CSVAIAGDNTGELFF
clone size: NA; V gene: TRBV5-8; D gene: NA; J gene: TRBJ1-1; CDR3 DNA: TGTGCCAGCAGCCTCTGGGCCGGGGGGGCGCTTGTACGCACTGAAGCTTTCTTT; CDR3 protein: CASSLWAGGALVRTEAFF
clone size: NA; V gene: TRBV7-9; D gene: TRBD1; J gene: TRBJ1-4; CDR3 DNA: TGTGCCAGCAGCTTCCGGGACAGGGATGAAAAACTGTTTTTT; CDR3 protein: CASSFRDRDEKLFF
clone size: NA; V gene: TRBV28; D gene: NA; J gene: TRBJ1-2; CDR3 DNA: TGTGCCAGCAGACAGGGTTGGGGCTACACCTTC; CDR3 protein: CASRQGWGYTF
clone size: NA; V gene: TRBV11-2; D gene: NA; J gene: TRBJ2-1; CDR3 DNA: TGTGCCAGCGGCCCCGAGGGAGCGGATTACAATGAGCAGTTCTTC; CDR3 protein: CASGPEGADYNEQFF
clone size: NA; V gene: TRBV30; D gene: NA; J gene: TRBJ1-3; CDR3 DNA: TGTGCCTGGAGAAAGGACAGACTCTCTGGAAACACCATATATTTT; CDR3 protein: CAWRKDRLSGNTIYF
clone size: NA; V gene: TRBV15; D gene: NA; J gene: TRBJ1-5; CDR3 DNA: TGTGCCACCAGCAGAGATCTGACATCAAATCAGCCCCAGCATTTT; CDR3 protein: CATSRDLTSNQPQHF
clone size: NA; V gene: TRBV28; D gene: TRBD1; J gene: TRBJ2-5; CDR3 DNA: TGTGCCAGCAGATCAGGGGGCAAAGAGACCCAGTACTTC; CDR3 protein: CASRSGGKETQYF
clone size: NA; V gene: TRBV29-1; D gene: NA; J gene: TRBJ2-3; CDR3 DNA: TGCAGCGTCCAAGGGGCGATAAGCACAGATACGCAGTATTTT; CDR3 protein: CSVQGAISTDTQYF
clone size: few; V gene: TRBV19; D gene: TRBD2; J gene: TRBJ2-3; CDR3 DNA: TGTGCCAGTAGTATCGGTGTTAGCGGGAGGAGAGCAGATACGCAGTATTTT; CDR3 protein: CASSIGVSGRRADTQYF
clone size: NA; V gene: TRBV6-5; D gene: NA; J gene: TRBJ1-2; CDR3 DNA: TGTGCCATCGGCTCTGGAGGGAGTAGAGGCTACACCTTC; CDR3 protein: CAIGSGGSRGYTF
clone size: NA; V gene: TRBV2; D gene: TRBD2; J gene: TRBJ2-5; CDR3 DNA: TGTGCCAGCAGTTTGACTAGCGGGGGGGAGACCCAGTACTTC; CDR3 protein: CASSLTSGGETQYF
clone size: NA; V gene: TRBV19; D gene: TRBD2; J gene: TRBJ2-3; CDR3 DNA: TGTGCCAGTAGTGTGGGACTAGCTCATACAGATACGCAGTATTTT; CDR3 protein: CASSVGLAHTDTQYF
clone size: NA; V gene: TRBV6-5; D gene: NA; J gene: TRBJ1-4; CDR3 DNA: TGTGCCAGCAGTTACTCGACTTCTGGGAGGGAAAAACTGTTTTTT; CDR3 protein: CASSYSTSGREKLFF
clone size: NA; V gene: TRBV7-9; D gene: NA; J gene: TRBJ2-3; CDR3 DNA: TGTGCCAGCAGCCGCTCACTAGTACGATCAGATACGCAGTATTTT; CDR3 protein: CASSRSLVRSDTQYF
clone size: once; V gene: TRBV9; D gene: NA; J gene: TRBJ2-3; CDR3 DNA: TGTGCCAGCAGCGTAGGGGTCGGACTGGCTGATACGCAGTATTTT; CDR3 protein: CASSVGVGLADTQYF
clone size: NA; V gene: TRBV19; D gene: NA; J gene: TRBJ1-4; CDR3 DNA: TGTGCCAGCGAGCGACGGGGGGAAAAACTGTTTTTT; CDR3 protein: CASERRGEKLFF
clone size: NA; V gene: TRBV5-1; D gene: NA; J gene: TRBJ2-1; CDR3 DNA: TGCGCCAGCAGCTTACTAGTCGACTCCTACAATGAGCAGTTCTTC; CDR3 protein: CASSLLVDSYNEQFF
clone size: NA; V gene: TRBV19; D gene: TRBD1; J gene: TRBJ2-2; CDR3 DNA: TGTGCCAGTACTAATGGACAGGGGAACACCGGGGAGCTGTTTTTT; CDR3 protein: CASTNGQGNTGELFF
clone size: NA; V gene: TRBV2; D gene: TRBD1; J gene: TRBJ2-7; CDR3 DNA: TGTGCCAGCAGTGGAGCCGGGACAGGGACCTACGAGCAGTACTTC; CDR3 protein: CASSGAGTGTYEQYF
clone size: NA; V gene: TRBV30; D gene: TRBD2; J gene: TRBJ2-4; CDR3 DNA: TGTGCCTGGAGTGTAATCCAGCGGGAGAGCATTCAGTACTTC; CDR3 protein: CAWSVIQRESIQYF
clone size: NA; V gene: TRBV29-1; D gene: NA; J gene: TRBJ2-3; CDR3 DNA: TGCAGCGTTGAAGATCTTGCAGGGGATACGCAGTATTTT; CDR3 protein: CSVEDLAGDTQYF
clone size: NA; V gene: TRBV5-4; D gene: TRBD2; J gene: TRBJ2-1; CDR3 DNA: TGTGCCAGCAGCCCCGCCAGACTAGCGGGAAACAATGAGCAGTTCTTC; CDR3 protein: CASSPARLAGNNEQFF
clone size: NA; V gene: TRBV25-1; D gene: TRBD1; J gene: TRBJ2-7; CDR3 DNA: TGTGCCAGCAGTTCGGGACAGGGGGCTGATGAGCAGTACTTC; CDR3 protein: CASSSGQGADEQYF
clone size: NA; V gene: TRBV7-7; D gene: TRBD1; J gene: TRBJ2-2; CDR3 DNA: TGTGCTAGCAGCCTCAGGGGGAGGAACACCGGGGAGCTGTTTTTT; CDR3 protein: CASSLRGRNTGELFF
clone size: NA; V gene: TRBV6-5; D gene: TRBD1; J gene: TRBJ1-1; CDR3 DNA: TGTGCCAGCAGGGGGACAGGGGGCTCTGTCACTGAAGCTTTCTTT; CDR3 protein: CASRGTGGSVTEAFF
clone size: NA; V gene: TRBV7-9; D gene: NA; J gene: TRBJ1-2; CDR3 DNA: TGTGCCAGCAGCCCGGACATCCCGAACTATGGCTACACCTTC; CDR3 protein: CASSPDIPNYGYTF
clone size: NA; V gene: TRBV2; D gene: NA; J gene: TRBJ2-7; CDR3 DNA: TGTGCCAGCGCCCGCACCAAGGGGCACGAGCAGTACTTC; CDR3 protein: CASARTKGHEQYF
clone size: NA; V gene: TRBV5-4; D gene: TRBD2; J gene: TRBJ2-3; CDR3 DNA: TGTGCCAGCAGCCGGGACTACCCAAGGGGTTCAGATACGCAGTATTTT; CDR3 protein: CASSRDYPRGSDTQYF
clone size: NA; V gene: TRBV28; D gene: TRBD1; J gene: TRBJ2-7; CDR3 DNA: TGTGCCACTGAGGGACAGGTCGGATACGAGCAGTACTTC; CDR3 protein: CATEGQVGYEQYF
clone size: NA; V gene: TRBV27; D gene: NA; J gene: TRBJ2-2; CDR3 DNA: TGTGCCAGCAGTTTAGGGACACAGGGCACCGGGGAGCTGTTTTTT; CDR3 protein: CASSLGTQGTGELFF
clone size: NA; V gene: TRBV27; D gene: TRBD2; J gene: TRBJ2-7; CDR3 DNA: TGTGCCAGCAGTTTAGGGACTAAATACGAGCAGTACTTC; CDR3 protein: CASSLGTKYEQYF
clone size: once; V gene: TRBV18; D gene: TRBD1; J gene: TRBJ2-3; CDR3 DNA: TGTGCCAGCTCATCCGGGACAGGGGGCTCAGATACGCAGTATTTT; CDR3 protein: CASSSGTGGSDTQYF
clone size: NA; V gene: TRBV7-2; D gene: NA; J gene: TRBJ1-5; CDR3 DNA: TGTGCCAGCAGCTTAGTTCATAGCCAGCGGAGTAATCAGCCCCAGCATTTT; CDR3 protein: CASSLVHSQRSNQPQHF
clone size: NA; V gene: TRBV29-1; D gene: NA; J gene: TRBJ1-1; CDR3 DNA: TGCAGCGTAAGGACAGAATCGAACACTGAAGCTTTCTTT; CDR3 protein: CSVRTESNTEAFF
clone size: NA; V gene: TRBV11-2; D gene: NA; J gene: TRBJ1-1; CDR3 DNA: TGTGCCAGCAGCTTGAACAGGGCCACTGAAGCTTTCTTT; CDR3 protein: CASSLNRATEAFF
clone size: NA; V gene: TRBV30; D gene: NA; J gene: TRBJ2-1; CDR3 DNA: TGTGCCTGGAGTGTAATAGCACATGAGCAGTTCTTC; CDR3 protein: CAWSVIAHEQFF
clone size: NA; V gene: TRBV28; D gene: NA; J gene: TRBJ1-4; CDR3 DNA: TGTGCCAGCAGTTATCGACAGGTACTGTTTTTT; CDR3 protein: CASSYRQVLFF